Listed below are T cell receptor beta chains from one sample, sequenced in a study of shared clonotypes between healthy human individuals. Sequencing used immunoSEQ multiplex PCR; TCRdb keeps in-frame clones, though not all of them. Among about 1.1 million clones listed, 75% to 80% were seen once. Sequenced sample: memory CD4+ T cells from PBMCs. The receptors come from a man aged 18 to 30 in good health. Some clones in this sample may be carry-over from other donors' samples. The CDR3 runs from the conserved cysteine through the conserved F or W. The D gene is left open where the match is weak. Clone size is not always given. Where it is, it says once, few, many or a class for expanded clones.

size: once; J: TRBJ2-5; V: TRBV7-2; D: TRBD1; CDR3: CASSRGQATWTQYF; DNA: TGTGCCAGCAGTCGAGGACAGGCTACGTGGACCCAGTACTTC
size: -; J: TRBJ1-5; V: TRBV19; D: -; CDR3: CASTAEGVVYQPQHF; DNA: TGTGCCAGCACCGCAGAGGGGGTGGTTTATCAGCCCCAGCATTTT
size: -; J: TRBJ2-2; V: TRBV6-1; D: TRBD1; CDR3: CASVGAGGTGELFF; DNA: TGTGCCAGCGTGGGGGCAGGGGGCACCGGGGAGCTGTTTTTT
size: -; J: TRBJ2-3; V: TRBV27; D: TRBD2; CDR3: CASNPQRGTDTQYF; DNA: TGTGCCAGCAACCCCCAGCGGGGGACAGATACGCAGTATTTT
size: -; J: TRBJ1-5; V: TRBV2; D: -; CDR3: CASSPQWDQPQHF; DNA: TGTGCCAGCAGTCCTCAGTGGGATCAGCCCCAGCATTTT
size: -; J: TRBJ1-3; V: TRBV5-1; D: TRBD1; CDR3: CASSLFTGENTIYF; DNA: TGCGCCAGCAGCTTGTTTACAGGGGAAAACACCATATATTTT
size: -; J: TRBJ2-7; V: TRBV5-1; D: -; CDR3: CASSFGGGPYEQYF; DNA: TGCGCCAGCAGCTTTGGAGGGGGCCCCTACGAGCAGTACTTC
size: -; J: TRBJ1-5; V: TRBV6-5; D: -; CDR3: CASSYGRGSNQPQHF; DNA: TGTGCCAGCAGTTACGGGCGAGGTAGCAATCAGCCCCAGCATTTT
size: -; J: TRBJ2-3; V: TRBV30; D: TRBD2; CDR3: CAWSWGRATDTQYF; DNA: TGTGCCTGGAGTTGGGGGAGGGCCACAGATACGCAGTATTTT
size: few; J: TRBJ2-3; V: TRBV11-1; D: TRBD1; CDR3: CASSSRTGPDTQYF; DNA: TGTGCCAGCAGCTCCCGGACAGGGCCAGATACGCAGTATTTT
size: -; J: TRBJ2-6; V: TRBV15; D: TRBD2; CDR3: CATSKVTSGASGANVLTF; DNA: TGTGCCACCAGCAAGGTGACTAGCGGGGCCTCTGGGGCCAACGTCCTGACTTTC
size: -; J: TRBJ2-2; V: TRBV5-1; D: -; CDR3: CASSLQGTGELFF; DNA: TGCGCCAGCAGCTTGCAAGGCACCGGGGAGCTGTTTTTT
size: -; J: TRBJ2-2; V: TRBV19; D: -; CDR3: CASSAGRTGAGELFF; DNA: TGTGCCAGTAGTGCGGGGCGGACAGGAGCCGGGGAGCTGTTTTTT
size: once; J: TRBJ1-1; V: TRBV28; D: -; CDR3: CASSLLSLDNTEAFF; DNA: TGTGCCAGCAGTTTACTTTCCTTGGACAACACTGAAGCTTTCTTT
size: few; J: TRBJ2-3; V: TRBV19; D: -; CDR3: CASSPFGRDATDTQYF; DNA: TGTGCCAGTAGTCCCTTTGGCAGGGATGCCACAGATACGCAGTATTTT
size: -; J: TRBJ2-5; V: TRBV2; D: TRBD2; CDR3: CASGGLAGQETQYF; DNA: TGTGCCAGCGGGGGTCTAGCGGGACAAGAGACCCAGTACTTC
size: -; J: TRBJ2-1; V: TRBV5-4; D: -; CDR3: CASSLAGLEAFF; DNA: TGTGCCAGCAGCTTGGCTGGACTTGAGGCGTTCTTC
size: once; J: TRBJ2-5; V: TRBV18; D: -; CDR3: CASSPTHQETQYF; DNA: TGTGCCAGCTCACCGACCCATCAAGAGACCCAGTACTTC
size: once; J: TRBJ1-6; V: TRBV7-3; D: TRBD1; CDR3: CASSPRGDGPLHF; DNA: TGTGCCAGCAGCCCCAGGGGGGACGGGCCCCTCCACTTT
size: once; J: TRBJ1-4; V: TRBV6-1; D: -; CDR3: CASSEWSGATNEKLFF; DNA: TGTGCCAGCAGTGAATGGTCGGGGGCTACTAATGAAAAACTGTTTTTT
size: many; J: TRBJ2-1; V: TRBV28; D: TRBD2; CDR3: CASSSETSGNEQFF; DNA: TGTGCCAGCAGTTCCGAGACTAGCGGCAATGAGCAGTTCTTC
size: -; J: TRBJ2-1; V: TRBV10-3; D: -; CDR3: CAINRAVSVNEQFF; DNA: TGTGCCATCAATAGGGCAGTGAGCGTCAATGAGCAGTTCTTC
size: -; J: TRBJ2-3; V: TRBV7-2; D: TRBD2; CDR3: CASNILITSGSGDTQYF; DNA: TGTGCCAGCAACATTCTTATAACTAGCGGGAGTGGAGATACGCAGTATTTT
size: -; J: TRBJ2-1; V: TRBV11-2; D: -; CDR3: CASSFFVGEAYNEQFF; DNA: TGTGCCAGCAGCTTCTTCGTGGGAGAGGCCTACAATGAGCAGTTCTTC
size: -; J: TRBJ2-5; V: TRBV27; D: -; CDR3: CASSFRREQETQYF; DNA: TGTGCCAGCAGTTTCCGACGGGAGCAAGAGACCCAGTACTTC
size: -; J: TRBJ2-1; V: TRBV6-1; D: TRBD2; CDR3: CASSDLGRERYNEQFF; DNA: TGTGCCAGCAGTGATCTCGGGCGGGAGCGCTACAATGAGCAGTTCTTC
size: -; J: TRBJ2-1; V: TRBV2; D: TRBD2; CDR3: CASRATSGRRGSYNEQFF; DNA: TGTGCCAGCAGGGCGACTAGCGGGAGAAGAGGGTCCTACAATGAGCAGTTCTTC
size: -; J: TRBJ2-5; V: TRBV28; D: TRBD2; CDR3: CASSLRRTSGGMGETQYF; DNA: TGTGCCAGCAGTTTAAGGCGGACTAGCGGAGGGATGGGAGAGACCCAGTACTTC
size: -; J: TRBJ2-3; V: TRBV28; D: -; CDR3: CASSLSYTQYF; DNA: TGTGCCAGCAGTTTATCCTATACGCAGTATTTT
size: -; J: TRBJ1-1; V: TRBV10-2; D: -; CDR3: CASSESGVAEAFF; DNA: TGCGCCAGCAGTGAGTCGGGGGTAGCCGAAGCTTTCTTT
size: -; J: TRBJ2-7; V: TRBV28; D: TRBD1; CDR3: CASSRTGRGYEQYF; DNA: TGTGCCAGCAGCCGGACAGGGAGAGGGTACGAGCAGTACTTC
size: -; J: TRBJ2-1; V: TRBV27; D: -; CDR3: CATGDWGGGTYNEQFF; DNA: TGTGCCACCGGGGACTGGGGAGGGGGAACCTACAATGAGCAGTTCTTC
size: -; J: TRBJ1-2; V: TRBV27; D: -; CDR3: CASSFSGGGYTF; DNA: TGTGCCAGCAGTTTCTCAGGAGGAGGCTACACCTTC
size: -; J: TRBJ2-7; V: TRBV4-1; D: -; CDR3: CASSQIFGEQYF; DNA: TGCGCCAGCAGCCAAATATTTGGCGAGCAGTACTTC
size: -; J: TRBJ1-2; V: TRBV5-4; D: TRBD1; CDR3: CASSAGTARGYGYTF; DNA: TGTGCCAGCAGCGCCGGGACAGCCCGTGGGTATGGCTACACCTTC
size: -; J: TRBJ2-7; V: TRBV18; D: TRBD1; CDR3: CASSVDRGWDEQYF; DNA: TGTGCCAGCTCAGTCGACAGGGGGTGGGACGAGCAGTACTTC
size: -; J: TRBJ2-7; V: TRBV7-6; D: TRBD2; CDR3: CASSPRLAGEGAYF; DNA: TGTGCCAGCAGCCCCCGACTAGCGGGAGAGGGCGCGTACTTC
size: -; J: TRBJ1-2; V: TRBV7-9; D: -; CDR3: CASSSPGRANYGYTF; DNA: TGTGCCAGCAGCTCCCCAGGGAGAGCTAACTATGGCTACACCTTC
size: -; J: TRBJ1-2; V: TRBV19; D: -; CDR3: CASSRGGAAYGYTF; DNA: TGTGCCAGCAGCAGGGGCGGGGCGGCTTATGGCTACACCTTC
size: -; J: TRBJ2-5; V: TRBV5-1; D: TRBD1; CDR3: CASSLGTGQETQYF; DNA: TGCGCCAGCAGCTTGGGGACAGGACAAGAGACCCAGTACTTC
size: -; J: TRBJ2-7; V: TRBV7-9; D: -; CDR3: CASSLGWYEQYF; DNA: TGTGCCAGCAGCTTAGGTTGGTACGAGCAGTACTTC
size: once; J: TRBJ1-1; V: TRBV6-1; D: -; CDR3: CASSLDRGEAFF; DNA: TGTGCCAGCAGCTTGGACCGCGGTGAAGCTTTCTTT
size: -; J: TRBJ1-2; V: TRBV5-1; D: -; CDR3: CASSLAVGTGNYGYTF; DNA: TGCGCCAGCAGCTTGGCCGTCGGTACAGGGAACTATGGCTACACCTTC
size: -; J: TRBJ1-1; V: TRBV7-8; D: -; CDR3: CASSLGYREPEAFF; DNA: TGTGCCAGCAGCTTAGGTTACAGGGAACCTGAAGCTTTCTTT
size: -; J: TRBJ2-1; V: TRBV7-6; D: TRBD2; CDR3: CASSPPLGLADSYNEQFF; DNA: TGTGCCAGCAGCCCCCCCCTTGGGCTAGCGGATTCCTACAATGAGCAGTTCTTC
size: -; J: TRBJ1-6; V: TRBV7-9; D: -; CDR3: CASSLEGEAPLHF; DNA: TGTGCCAGCAGCTTAGAAGGGGAAGCACCCCTCCACTTT
size: -; J: TRBJ2-5; V: TRBV5-1; D: -; CDR3: CASSLDGAQETQYF; DNA: TGCGCCAGCAGCTTGGATGGGGCCCAAGAGACCCAGTACTTC
size: -; J: TRBJ2-5; V: TRBV7-2; D: -; CDR3: CASSSYESGTQYF; DNA: TGTGCCAGCAGCTCGTACGAATCAGGGACCCAGTACTTC
size: -; J: TRBJ1-1; V: TRBV5-4; D: -; CDR3: CASSDAGVLEAFF; DNA: TGTGCCAGCAGCGACGCCGGGGTCCTGGAAGCTTTCTTT
size: -; J: TRBJ2-1; V: TRBV5-1; D: TRBD2; CDR3: CASSRTSGTYNEQFF; DNA: TGCGCCAGCTCCCGGACTAGCGGGACCTACAATGAGCAGTTCTTC
size: -; J: TRBJ2-7; V: TRBV20-1; D: TRBD2; CDR3: CSARGGYQQYF; DNA: TGCAGTGCCCGCGGGGGGTACCAGCAGTACTTC
size: -; J: TRBJ1-1; V: TRBV6-6; D: -; CDR3: CASSSRGGAFF; DNA: TGTGCCAGCAGTTCCCGGGGGGGAGCTTTCTTT
size: -; J: TRBJ1-1; V: TRBV10-3; D: -; CDR3: CAISEGSRGMNTEAFF; DNA: TGTGCCATCAGTGAAGGGAGCAGGGGAATGAACACTGAAGCTTTCTTT
size: once; J: TRBJ2-3; V: TRBV29-1; D: -; CDR3: CSVEMGADTQYF; DNA: TGCAGCGTTGAAATGGGGGCAGATACGCAGTATTTT
size: once; J: TRBJ2-1; V: TRBV6-4; D: -; CDR3: CASSGGFLHEQFF; DNA: TGTGCCAGCAGTGGGGGATTCCTCCATGAGCAGTTCTTC